The rows below give T cell receptor beta chains drawn from one sample of a study of blood T cell repertoires in COVID-19. Assay: immunoSEQ multiplex PCR; the TCRdb copy retains only in-frame clones and omits some. The repertoire holds 93,000 or so clones, 87% seen once, with more than 5% in the top ten. The material sequenced was peripheral blood. The receptor set was obtained from a human donor in a cohort sampled during active COVID-19. The CDR3 runs from the conserved cysteine through the conserved F or W. A D gene is named only where the DNA matches it firmly. Part of the rows lack a size; the others show once, few, many or a class for expanded clones.

v_gene	len	d_gene	abundance	j_gene	CDR3aa	CDR3nt
TRBV6-6	15	TRBD2	few	TRBJ2-2	CASRASGRVAGELFF	TGTGCCAGCAGGGCGAGCGGGAGGGTGGCCGGGGAGCTGTTTTTT
TRBV6-5	14	TRBD1	-	TRBJ1-6	CASSSYRGPSPLHF	TGTGCCAGCAGTTCGTACAGGGGGCCTTCACCCCTCCACTTT
TRBV6-2/TRBV6-3	15	-	-	TRBJ2-7	CASSYLTGWSYEQYF	TGTGCCAGCAGTTACCTAACAGGGTGGTCCTACGAGCAGTACTTC
TRBV10-3	14	-	-	TRBJ1-1	CAITTGPRNTEAFF	TGTGCCATCACGACAGGTCCTCGGAACACTGAAGCTTTCTTT
TRBV5-4	13	-	-	TRBJ2-7	CASSYGRASEQYF	TGTGCCAGCAGCTACGGCAGGGCGTCCGAGCAGTACTTC
TRBV14	15	-	once	TRBJ2-3	CASSQGALRRATQYF	TGTGCCAGCAGCCAAGGGGCCCTTAGGCGGGCTACGCAGTATTTT
TRBV6-5	15	TRBD2	-	TRBJ2-5	CASGRSGRGGETQYF	TGTGCCAGCGGTCGGAGCGGGAGGGGGGGAGAGACCCAGTACTTC
TRBV6-5	15	TRBD2	-	TRBJ2-7	CASRGTSGISYEQYF	TGTGCCAGCAGGGGGACTAGCGGGATCTCCTACGAGCAGTACTTC
TRBV28	14	TRBD1	-	TRBJ1-4	CASSFSQGGEKLFF	TGTGCCAGCAGTTTCTCACAGGGGGGGGAAAAACTGTTTTTT
TRBV3-1/TRBV3-2	14	-	-	TRBJ1-1	CASSQGTRGTEAFF	TGTGCCAGCAGCCAAGGGACACGTGGGACTGAAGCTTTCTTT
TRBV5-1	14	-	-	TRBJ2-4	CASSLSAEAVIQYF	TGCGCCAGCAGCTTATCCGCCGAGGCGGTCATTCAGTACTTC
TRBV2	14	TRBD2	-	TRBJ2-7	CASRGLDSPYEQYF	TGTGCCAGCAGAGGACTAGATTCCCCCTACGAGCAGTACTTC
TRBV5-6	16	-	-	TRBJ2-1	CASSLKLPVLYNEQFF	TGTGCCAGCAGCTTGAAACTCCCGGTTCTCTACAATGAGCAGTTCTTC
TRBV5-1	15	-	-	TRBJ2-1	CASSLAGLPSNEQFF	TGCGCCAGCAGCTTGGCGGGACTCCCTAGCAATGAGCAGTTCTTC
TRBV7-9	13	-	-	TRBJ1-1	CASSLKAGSSAFF	TGTGCCAGCAGCCTAAAGGCCGGGAGTTCGGCTTTCTTT
TRBV7-3	14	TRBD1	-	TRBJ2-7	CASSPTGGAGEQYF	TGTGCCAGCAGCCCCACAGGGGGCGCGGGGGAGCAGTACTTC
TRBV6-1	15	-	-	TRBJ1-1	CASSDWGRGNTEAFF	TGTGCCAGCAGTGATTGGGGGAGGGGGAACACTGAAGCTTTCTTT
TRBV6-2/TRBV6-3	13	-	-	TRBJ2-5	CASSYSNQETQYF	TGTGCCAGCAGTTACTCGAATCAGGAGACCCAGTACTTC
TRBV28	16	TRBD1	-	TRBJ1-1	CASNGQGVKLNTEAFF	TGTGCCAGCAATGGACAGGGTGTAAAATTGAACACTGAAGCTTTCTTT
TRBV10-2	15	TRBD2	-	TRBJ2-2	CASKAGGAYTGELFF	TGCGCCAGCAAGGCGGGAGGGGCGTACACCGGGGAGCTGTTTTTT
TRBV9	16	TRBD1	once	TRBJ2-5	CASSAGGADYQETQYF	TGTGCCAGCAGCGCAGGGGGCGCGGACTACCAAGAGACCCAGTACTTC
TRBV24-1	15	-	few	TRBJ2-7	CATSDPLAGTLEQYF	TGTGCCACCAGTGATCCGTTGGCAGGCACGCTCGAGCAGTACTTC
TRBV27	17	-	once	TRBJ1-5	CASSPAGEGPVNQPQHF	TGTGCCAGCAGTCCCGCGGGGGAGGGGCCCGTAAATCAGCCCCAGCATTTT
TRBV7-3	16	TRBD1	-	TRBJ2-3	CASSSTGGAGTDTQYF	TGTGCCAGCAGCTCTACAGGGGGCGCAGGGACAGATACGCAGTATTTT
TRBV11-2	15	TRBD2	-	TRBJ2-7	CASSFLGGSSYEQYF	TGTGCCAGCAGCTTTCTTGGCGGGAGTTCGTACGAGCAGTACTTC
TRBV5-1	17	-	-	TRBJ1-2	CASSLEFAEASGYGYTF	TGCGCCAGCAGCTTGGAGTTCGCGGAGGCTAGCGGCTATGGCTACACCTTC
TRBV2	15	-	-	TRBJ1-4	CASTQGDFGHEKLFF	TGTGCCAGCACCCAAGGGGATTTTGGACATGAAAAACTGTTTTTT
TRBV19	14	TRBD1	-	TRBJ2-1	CASSRTGDYNEQFF	TGTGCCAGTAGTAGGACAGGGGACTACAATGAGCAGTTCTTC
TRBV7-2	15	TRBD2	-	TRBJ2-1	CASSSPSGSINEQFF	TGTGCCAGCAGCTCCCCTAGCGGGAGTATAAATGAGCAGTTCTTC
TRBV11-2	14	-	-	TRBJ1-2	CASSLSGGGYGYTF	TGTGCCAGCAGCTTATCCGGGGGAGGGTATGGCTACACCTTC
TRBV2	17	TRBD2	-	TRBJ2-7	CASSEGISGRSSYEQYF	TGTGCCAGCAGTGAAGGGATTAGCGGGAGGAGCTCCTACGAGCAGTACTTC
TRBV19	15	-	-	TRBJ1-5	CASSPQGKSNQPQHF	TGTGCCAGTAGTCCGCAGGGGAAGAGCAATCAGCCCCAGCATTTT
TRBV18	14	TRBD1	once	TRBJ1-1	CASSPEGASAEAFF	TGTGCCAGCTCACCGGAGGGGGCGTCGGCTGAAGCTTTCTTT
TRBV28	15	TRBD2	-	TRBJ2-7	CASSRRDYGGYEQYF	TGTGCCAGCAGTCGTCGGGACTATGGGGGTTACGAGCAGTACTTC
TRBV7-6	16	-	-	TRBJ1-3	CASSLTLQGSGNTIYF	TGTGCCAGCAGCTTAACATTACAGGGCTCTGGAAACACCATATATTTT
TRBV7-8	15	-	-	TRBJ1-2	CASSLVPGSNYGYTF	TGTGCCAGCAGCTTAGTTCCGGGGTCAAACTATGGCTACACCTTC
TRBV6-6	12	-	-	TRBJ2-1	CASRPVANEQFF	TGTGCCAGCAGACCCGTAGCAAATGAGCAGTTCTTC
TRBV30	13	-	-	TRBJ1-5	CAWSRVENQPQHF	TGTGCCTGGAGTCGTGTAGAAAATCAGCCCCAGCATTTT
TRBV9	15	-	-	TRBJ1-1	CASSVVPGPSTEAFF	TGTGCCAGCAGCGTAGTACCAGGGCCTAGCACTGAAGCTTTCTTT
TRBV7-6	14	-	once	TRBJ2-2	CASSARLNTGELFF	TGTGCCAGCAGCGCTCGACTTAACACCGGGGAGCTGTTTTTT
TRBV5-1	16	TRBD1	-	TRBJ1-5	CASSPGDRESDQPQHF	TGCGCCAGCAGCCCTGGGGACAGGGAGAGCGATCAGCCCCAGCATTTT
TRBV7-6	13	-	-	TRBJ2-7	CASSLAGGVEQYF	TGTGCCAGCAGCTTAGCTGGAGGGGTCGAGCAGTACTTC
TRBV5-5	17	TRBD2	-	TRBJ2-7	CASKRLAGANIGYEQYF	TGTGCCAGCAAGAGACTAGCGGGAGCGAATATTGGGTACGAGCAGTACTTC
TRBV9	15	-	-	TRBJ2-1	CASSVAPISYNEQFF	TGTGCCAGCAGCGTAGCCCCAATCTCCTACAATGAGCAGTTCTTC
TRBV7-8	18	TRBD2	-	TRBJ2-1	CASSLALVGGRILDEQFF	TGTGCCAGCAGCTTAGCGCTAGTAGGCGGGAGGATTTTGGATGAGCAGTTCTTC
TRBV12-3/TRBV12-4	13	-	-	TRBJ2-2	CASSLRDSGELFF	TGTGCCAGCAGTTTAAGAGACAGCGGGGAGCTGTTTTTT
TRBV12-3/TRBV12-4	13	-	-	TRBJ1-2	CASMFSGYYGYTF	TGTGCCAGCATGTTTTCAGGGTACTATGGCTACACCTTC
TRBV9	15	TRBD1	-	TRBJ2-1	CASSVGQGAYNEQFF	TGTGCCAGCAGCGTAGGGCAGGGGGCTTACAATGAGCAGTTCTTC
TRBV19	14	-	once	TRBJ1-5	CASTTDRSGQPQHF	TGTGCCAGTACTACGGACAGATCGGGCCAGCCCCAGCATTTT
TRBV27	13	-	-	TRBJ2-7	CASSFELDYEQYF	TGTGCCAGCAGTTTTGAGCTCGACTACGAGCAGTACTTC
TRBV7-2	16	TRBD1	-	TRBJ1-5	CASSLDLTGGNQPQHF	TGTGCCAGCAGCTTAGATTTGACAGGGGGCAATCAGCCCCAGCATTTT
TRBV7-6	12	-	-	TRBJ1-1	CASSPSGTEAFF	TGTGCCAGCAGCCCAAGCGGGACTGAAGCTTTCTTT
TRBV2	14	-	once	TRBJ1-2	CASSTRGQVGGYTF	TGTGCCAGCAGTACCAGAGGGCAGGTTGGAGGCTACACCTTC
TRBV19	16	-	-	TRBJ2-1	CASSSSGDARYNEQFF	TGTGCCAGTAGTAGCTCCGGGGATGCTCGTTACAATGAGCAGTTCTTC
TRBV5-4	15	TRBD2	-	TRBJ2-1	CASSIAGGIYNEQFF	TGTGCCAGCAGCATAGCGGGAGGGATCTACAATGAGCAGTTCTTC
TRBV5-4	14	-	-	TRBJ1-6	CASSFGGENSPLHF	TGTGCCAGCAGCTTTGGGGGGGAGAATTCACCCCTCCACTTT
TRBV7-7	16	-	-	TRBJ2-2	CASSLPGIDGTGELFF	TGTGCTAGCAGCTTACCGGGGATCGATGGGACCGGGGAGCTGTTTTTT
TRBV12-3/TRBV12-4	13	TRBD1	-	TRBJ2-2	CASRTGGAGELFF	TGTGCCAGCAGGACAGGGGGTGCCGGGGAGCTGTTTTTT
TRBV27	19	-	-	TRBJ2-1	CASLGAFESGKGTYNEQFF	TGTGCCAGCCTAGGAGCTTTTGAGTCGGGGAAAGGGACCTACAATGAGCAGTTCTTC
TRBV23-1	24	TRBD2	-	TRBJ2-6	CASSQSAGRRTSGEHRSGANVLTF	TGCGCCAGCAGTCAATCGGCGGGACGCAGGACTAGCGGGGAACATCGCTCTGGGGCCAACGTCCTGACTTTC